The table lists the clone carrying this T cell receptor beta chain with a few counts. Germline assignment: CDR1 SEHNR and CDR2 FQNEAQ (reference sequence). Between the trimmed V and J ends, which lost 5 bases and 4 bases, there was a span of 9 bases. The CDR3 has 13 amino acids. The PCR had 60 Vbeta and 13 Jbeta primers. The protocol was immunoSEQ multiplex PCR, while the TCRdb copy is restricted to in-frame clones and leaves out a portion. Altogether under 120,000 clones are present, around two thirds being singletons, with the ten largest covering around 3.9%. This sample is part of a study of cytomegalovirus exposure and HLA in healthy donors.

The chain uses TRBV7-9 and TRBJ1-5; unclear D gene. The sequenced sample consisted of PBMCs. This TCR came from a man aged 25 to 45 in good health and CMV-seropositive. The CDR3 is CASSPDGNQPQHF. The CDR3 DNA reads as TGTGCCAGCAGCCCCGACGGGAATCAGCCCCAGCATTTT.